This passage covers 25 T cell receptor beta chains from one sample sequenced in a study of molecular identifiers for immune sequencing clone quantification. Using its own MiXCR run on the PCR reads, TCRdb lists one record per CDR3 protein. In the table there are approximately 500,000 distinct CDR3 sequences, about a fifth of which are singletons. The source material was naive CD8+ T cells from blood, with Jurkat cell RNA spiked in. Subset meaning: FACS-sorted CD8+CD4-CCR7+CD45RA+ naive T cells. These receptors were taken from a human donor in good health. Some libraries in this study had Jurkat cell RNA spiked in.

This chain's CDR3 is CASRVESSYEQYF. The CDR3 DNA follows: TGTGCCAGCAGAGTGGAGAGCTCCTACGAGCAGTACTTC. The chain has TRBV27 and TRBJ2-7, with D hard to call. This CDR3 contains 13 residues. V gave up 6 bases and J gave up 0 bases, with 9 bases separating them. CDR1 and CDR2 (germline): MNHEY, SMNVEV (reference sequence).

Comments on this clonotype: The junction departs from germline at one end; a sequencing error may be responsible. V and J are TRBV20-1 and TRBJ2-3, with a tentative D call TRBD1 (6 bases). Germline V gene data show CDR1 as DFQATT and CDR2 as SNEGSKA (reference sequence). There are 13 residues in the CDR3. CDR3 in DNA: TGCAGTGCTAGGCCAACAGGGTCAGATACGCGGTATTTT. It yields the protein CSARPTGSDTRYF.

The V and J genes are TRBV27 and TRBJ1-5; D is uncertain. Germline loops: CDR1 MNHEY, CDR2 SMNVEV (reference sequence). The CDR3 totals 13 residues. V shed 0 bases and J shed 6 bases, with 6 bases lying between them. The CDR3 bases are TGTGCCAGCAGTTTATCGGCCCTTCAGCCCCAGCATTTT. This gives the protein CASSLSALQPQHF.

This clonotype has only a few counts. This chain connects TRBV24-1 to TRBJ1-1, with D hard to call. The CDR3 is 13 residues long. Germline V CDR1 and CDR2: KGHDR, SFDVKD. The V end was cut by 8 bases, the J end by 4 bases, with 13 bases between. The CDR3, as DNA: TGTGCCACCAAAGGAGGTACGGGCACTGAAGCTTTCTTT. Translation: CATKGGTGTEAFF.

Many counts were recorded for this clonotype. The DNA for the CDR3 is TGTGCCAGCAGCTCCACTGTCCGGGGACCCCCCACAGATACGCAGTATTTT. Protein sequence: CASSSTVRGPPTDTQYF. V and J are TRBV14 and TRBJ2-3, with D perhaps matching TRBD1 or TRBD2 (5 bases each). This CDR3 contains 17 residues. Trimming removed 5 bases from V and 2 bases from J, with 20 bases in between. Germline V gene sequence: CDR1 SGHDN, CDR2 FVKESK.

This clonotype appeared many times. The chain uses TRBV13 and TRBJ2-3, with 9 positions matching TRBD2. CDR1 and CDR2 from the germline V gene are PRHDT and FYEKMQ (reference sequence). The ends lost 6 bases at V and 6 bases at J; junction bases unmatched: 7. The CDR3 is 14 residues long. As DNA, the CDR3 is TGTGCCAGCAGACCACTAGCGGGTGACGATACGCAGTATTTT. This codes for CASRPLAGDDTQYF.

The CDR3 region has the DNA TGCGCCAGCAGCCAAGGGGTCCAGGCACAGGTTTATGGCTACACCTTC. Residues: CASSQGVQAQVYGYTF. The chain couples TRBV4-3 to TRBJ1-2; maybe TRBD1 (5 bases). CDR3 size: 16 residues. From germline, CDR1 is LGHNA and CDR2 YSLEER. The V end was cut by 1 base, the J end by 5 bases, with 17 bases between.

Concerning this clonotype: A clone one base away is much larger, so this may be a read error. The chain joins TRBV27 to TRBJ1-5, with D possibly matching TRBD1 (6 bases). V was shortened by 2 bases and J by 9 bases, with 14 bases between the two germline ends. Germline loops: CDR1 MNHEY, CDR2 SMNVEV (reference sequence). The CDR3 has 14 residues. The CDR3 protein is CASSLTGFARPQHF. In DNA form, the CDR3 reads TGTGCCAGCAGTTTAACAGGGTTCGCTCGGCCCCAGCATTTT.

Of note for this clonotype: A much larger clone differs by one base, so this may be a read error. This rearrangement joins TRBV27 to TRBJ2-7; weak D call: TRBD2 (5 bases). V gave up 5 bases and J gave up 4 bases, with 15 bases separating them. This CDR3 has 14 amino acids. Germline assignment: CDR1 MNHEY and CDR2 SMNVEV (reference sequence). The CDR3 DNA is TGTGCCAGCAGTCGCTCCGGGGTACAATACGAGCAGTACTTC. Translating gives CASSRSGVQYEQYF.

This clonotype was counted at least ten times. V is TRBV7-9 and J is TRBJ1-2; D is uncertain. Germline lookup yields CDR1 SEHNR and CDR2 FQNEAQ (reference sequence). Trimming removed 5 bases from V and 7 bases from J, with 14 bases in between. The CDR3 totals 13 residues. The DNA of the CDR3 is TGTGCCAGCAGCCCCCCCCTTGAGAGTGGCTACACCTTC. The encoded protein is CASSPPLESGYTF. The full variable domain, rest sourced from reference TRBV7-9 and TRBJ1-2, is DTGVSQNPRHKITKRGQNVTFRCDPISEHNRLYWYRQTLGQGPEFLTYFQNEAQLEKSRLLSDRFSAERPKGSFSTLEIQRTEQGDSAMYLCASSPPLESGYTFGSGTRLTVV.

This clonotype was found many times. The chain combines TRBV27 with TRBJ2-7; tentatively, D is TRBD2 (5 bases). The germline V and J ends were trimmed by 4 bases and 1 base, with 8 bases remaining between them. CDR1 is MNHEY and CDR2 is SMNVEV in the germline V gene (reference sequence). This CDR3 comprises 13 residues. Here the CDR3 reads CASSSGKSYEQYF. CDR3 DNA sequence: TGTGCCAGCAGTTCCGGGAAGTCCTACGAGCAGTACTTC.

There are a few counts of this clonotype. This chain uses TRBV10-3 with TRBJ1-1; D gene ambiguous. The germline V gene encodes CDR1 ENHRY and CDR2 SYGVKD. V lost 3 bases and J lost 6, with 5 bases in between. There are 11 residues in the CDR3. The CDR3 is CAISDVSEAFF. The CDR3, as DNA: TGTGCCATCAGTGATGTCTCTGAAGCTTTCTTT.

In this sample, this clonotype turned up many times. The rearrangement joins TRBV12-3 or TRBV12-4 to TRBJ2-5; D not resolved. The ends were cut back, 4 bases at V and 9 bases at J, with 9 bases in the middle. The CDR3 contains 11 residues. In nucleotides, the CDR3 is TGTGCCAGCAGTTCCGGGCGTGCCCAGTACTTC. Protein product: CASSSGRAQYF.

The J gene is TRBJ1-1, the V gene TRBV12-3 or TRBV12-4; D gene uncertain. The CDR3 is made up of 12 amino acids. Deletions cut 6 bases from V and 5 bases from J, with 10 bases between. The CDR3 is CASRLNPTEAFF. CDR3 nucleotide sequence: TGTGCCAGCAGATTAAACCCAACTGAAGCTTTCTTT.

The chain carries TRBV4-3 and TRBJ2-7; D is unresolved. Germline-derived CDR1 and CDR2 are LGHNA and YSLEER. Trimming removed 0 bases at V and 3 bases at J, with 12 bases between. The CDR3 loop spans 15 amino acids. The CDR3 protein is CASSQEVSTGYEQYF. CDR3 nucleotide sequence: TGCGCCAGCAGCCAAGAGGTCTCGACGGGCTACGAGCAGTACTTC.

This clonotype turned up a few times. The rearrangement uses TRBV12-3 or TRBV12-4 and TRBJ2-2; tentatively, D is TRBD1 (6 bases). The CDR3 spans 16 residues. V lost 1 base, J lost 1 base, and 10 bases lay in between. CDR3 coding DNA: TGTGCCAGCAGTTTAGGGCAGGGGATGAACACCGGGGAGCTGTTTTTT. Translating gives CASSLGQGMNTGELFF.

A word on this clonotype: With a much larger clone just one base away, this may be a read error. The rearrangement uses TRBV3-1 and TRBJ2-2, with D possibly TRBD2 on 5 matching bases. Germline V CDR1 and CDR2: LGHDT, YNNKEL (reference sequence). The CDR3 is made up of 16 amino acids. The CDR3 is CASSPILDTNTGEPFF. The CDR3 region has the DNA TGTGCCAGCAGCCCAATTCTCGACACCAACACCGGGGAGCCGTTTTTT.

This clonotype occurred a few times. The chain links TRBV20-1 to TRBJ2-1; D is possibly TRBD1 (5 bases). The V gene lost 3 bases and the J gene lost 0 bases, with 9 bases spanning the gap. The CDR3 covers 14 residues. Germline V gene lookup returns CDR1 DFQATT and CDR2 SNEGSKA (reference sequence). The CDR3 region has the DNA TGCAGTGCTAGTGCGGACAACTCCTACAATGAGCAGTTCTTC. It is translated as CSASADNSYNEQFF.

In regard to this clonotype: This may come from a read error, since a much larger clone is one base off. DNA for the CDR3: TGTGCCAGCAGCTTTCTACAGGGCTCCAGGACTTCACCCCTCCACTTT. Its protein product is CASSFLQGSRTSPLHF. The chain carries TRBV7-3 and TRBJ1-6, with D possibly matching TRBD1 (6 bases). V was clipped by 3 bases and J by 9 bases, with 18 bases between them. CDR1 and CDR2 (germline): SGHTA, FQGTGA. The CDR3 has 16 residues. Full variable domain (outside the CDR3, taken from reference TRBV7-3 and TRBJ1-6): GAGVSQTPSNKVTEKGKYVELRCDPISGHTALYWYRQSLGQGPEFLIYFQGTGAADDSGLPNDRFFAVRPEGSVSTLKIQRTERGDSAVYLCASSFLQGSRTSPLHFGNGTRLTVT.

The J gene is TRBJ2-7, the V gene TRBV4-3; 8 nucleotides line up with TRBD1. V trimming: 1 base; J trimming: 5 bases; junction bases outside the gene matches: 4. This CDR3 region has 14 residues. CDR1 is LGHNA, CDR2 YSLEER, per germline. CDR3 residues: CASSQGQGIHEQYF. CDR3 nucleotide sequence: TGCGCCAGCAGCCAAGGACAGGGGATCCACGAGCAGTACTTC.

This clonotype was seen many times. This chain connects TRBV7-9 to TRBJ1-1; the D gene is possibly TRBD1 (5 bases). The CDR3 is 14 residues long. Trimming shortened V by 7 bases and J by 6 bases, and 18 bases separated the two germline ends. Germline values: CDR1 SEHNR, CDR2 FQNEAQ (reference sequence). The CDR3 loop is CASKSQGAASEAFF. CDR3 sequence (DNA): TGTGCCAGCAAATCTCAAGGGGCTGCCTCTGAAGCTTTCTTT.

This clonotype was observed many times. J is TRBJ2-3 and V is TRBV20-1, with 7 bases that match TRBD2. From germline, CDR1 is DFQATT and CDR2 SNEGSKA (reference sequence). CDR3 length: 16 amino acids. J was trimmed by 3 bases and V by 3 bases; bases with no gene match: 12. The CDR3 DNA is TGCAGTGCTAGCATCTTTGGTCCAGCGGGGACAGATACGCAGTATTTT. Its translation: CSASIFGPAGTDTQYF.

This clonotype was seen a handful of times. V is TRBV9 and J is TRBJ2-1; D gene unclear. The CDR3 is made up of 12 amino acids. Germline CDR1 and CDR2: SGDLS and YYNGEE. V was trimmed by 3 bases and J by 5 bases, leaving 6 bases between them. The CDR3 DNA sequence: TGTGCCAGCAGCGCAGACCACAATGAGCAGTTCTTC. Encoded protein: CASSADHNEQFF.

J is TRBJ2-4 and V is TRBV4-3; TRBD1 is a possible D gene (5 bases). Germline assignment: CDR1 LGHNA and CDR2 YSLEER. V was clipped by 0 bases and J by 6 bases, with 9 bases between them. CDR3 length equals 14 residues. The CDR3 DNA is TGCGCCAGCAGCCAAGATGGGGCGGCAAACATTCAGTACTTC. This translates into CASSQDGAANIQYF.

The rearrangement uses TRBV20-1 and TRBJ2-1; unclear D gene. Germline V lookup: CDR1 DFQATT, CDR2 SNEGSKA (reference sequence). The CDR3 spans 19 residues. V lost 1 base, J lost 2 bases, and 24 bases lay in between. CDR3 amino acids: CSARATPITRKGPYNEQFF. The CDR3 DNA sequence: TGCAGTGCTAGAGCCACCCCAATAACAAGAAAAGGACCCTACAATGAGCAGTTCTTC.